The 25 T cell receptor beta chains in this list originate from one sample, sequenced in a study of CD8 T cells in Susac syndrome. Random-hexamer reverse transcription was applied to roughly 0.45 to 1 ug RNA. TCRdb called the immunoSEQ multiplex PCR reads again in MiXCR, with one record for every CDR3 protein. The sample holds over 95,000 distinct CDR3 sequences, around 90% seen once. Material for sequencing was CD8+ T cells from PBMCs. These receptors all come from a human donor in good health.

The chain recombines TRBV5-1 with TRBJ1-1; the match to TRBD1 covers 7 bases. Germline lookup yields CDR1 SGHRS and CDR2 YFSETQ. The CDR3 length is 15 residues. The V segment lost 0 bases and the J segment 4 bases; nucleotides outside the gene matches: 6. Written as DNA, the CDR3 is TGCGCCAGCAGCTTGGTTGAGGGGGCAGGCACTGAAGCTTTCTTT. Its translation: CASSLVEGAGTEAFF.

The chain employs TRBV5-4 and TRBJ1-2, with D possibly matching TRBD1 (6 bases). V was trimmed by 0 bases and J by 3 bases, leaving 12 bases between them. CDR1 and CDR2 (germline): SGHNT, YYREEE (reference sequence). CDR3 length: 15 residues. The CDR3 nucleotides are TGTGCCAGCAGCTTGGAAGGGGGAGGGTACTATGGCTACACCTTC. Translating it yields CASSLEGGGYYGYTF.

The J gene is TRBJ2-7, the V gene TRBV12-3 or TRBV12-4; D not resolved. V dropped 6 bases and J dropped 0 bases, with 6 bases sitting between them. The CDR3 totals 12 residues. The CDR3 is CASRDVSYEQYF. CDR3 sequence (DNA): TGTGCCAGCAGGGACGTCTCCTACGAGCAGTACTTC.

V gene TRBV7-8 combines with J gene TRBJ2-6, with 9 bases aligning to TRBD1. After removal of 6 bases from V and 1 base from J, the junction contained 19 bases not matched to a gene. The germline gives CDR1 SGHVS, CDR2 FQNEAQ. The CDR3 consists of 21 residues. The CDR3, as DNA: TGTGCCAGCAGGGTCCGGGTTTACAGACAGGGGGGTCGTTCTGGGGCCAACGTCCTGACTTTC. It encodes CASRVRVYRQGGRSGANVLTF.

The chain recombines TRBV3-1 with TRBJ2-1, with 10 positions matching TRBD2. CDR3 length: 16 residues. Germline CDR1 LGHDT, CDR2 YNNKEL (reference sequence). With V trimmed by 3 bases and J by 5 bases, 7 bases remained unmatched. This chain's CDR3 is CASSHLLAGMNNEQFF. DNA of the CDR3: TGTGCCAGCAGCCACCTACTAGCGGGGATGAACAATGAGCAGTTCTTC.

J is TRBJ2-5 and V is TRBV14, with D unresolved. This CDR3 is 13 amino acids long. The V and J ends lost 4 bases and 5 bases respectively, with 11 bases between them. The germline V gene encodes CDR1 SGHDN and CDR2 FVKESK. The CDR3 coding sequence is TGTGCCAGCAGCCCTCCATTCCGGGAGACCCAGTACTTC. It translates to CASSPPFRETQYF.

The rearrangement uses TRBV29-1 and TRBJ1-4; perhaps TRBD1 as D (5 bases). Germline assignment: CDR1 SQVTM and CDR2 ANQGSEA. Trimming pared 7 bases from V and 8 bases from J, leaving 29 bases between. The CDR3 has 17 amino acids. DNA of the CDR3: TGCAGCGCCTCGGGGGACTACGAGGCGACCCCCAAGGAAAAACTGTTTTTT. It is translated as CSASGDYEATPKEKLFF.

This sequence joins TRBV2 and TRBJ2-2; 14 bases fit TRBD2. V lost 10 bases, J lost 7 bases, and 11 bases stayed unmatched. Germline CDR1 is SNHLY and CDR2 is FYNNEI. CDR3 length equals 16 residues. Written as DNA, the CDR3 is TGTGCCATAGAGGGACTAGCGGGGGCCCAAGGCGGGGAGCTGTTTTTT. Protein sequence: CAIEGLAGAQGGELFF.

This sequence joins TRBV15 and TRBJ2-7; TRBD1 or TRBD2 may be the D gene (5 bases each). From germline, CDR1 is LNHNV and CDR2 YYDKDF (reference sequence). Trimming took off 1 base at V and 2 bases at J, with 9 bases between the two ends. The CDR3 sequence is 14 residues long. In nucleotides, the CDR3 is TGTGCCACCAGCAGAGCCAGGGAGACCTACGAGCAGTACTTC. This gives the protein CATSRARETYEQYF.

This clonotype has only a few counts. The chain has TRBV7-2 and TRBJ2-1; D gene ambiguous. Germline-derived CDR1 and CDR2 are SGHTA and FQGNSA. V was pared by 5 bases and J by 6 bases, with 11 bases between. The CDR3 sequence is 13 residues long. The CDR3 protein is CASSDRLANEQFF. The CDR3 region has the DNA TGTGCCAGCAGCGACCGACTCGCCAATGAGCAGTTCTTC.

This sequence joins TRBV14 and TRBJ1-6, with a tentative D call TRBD1 (5 bases). V gave up 1 base and J gave up 13 bases, with 11 bases separating them. Per the germline V gene, CDR1 is SGHDN and CDR2 is FVKESK. The CDR3 totals 13 residues. CDR3 bases: TGTGCCAGCAGCCAAGTGATCGGGGGGCCCCTCCACTTT. This sequence encodes CASSQVIGGPLHF. Based on the CDR3 plus reference TRBV14 and TRBJ1-6, the full variable domain is EAGVTQFPSHSVIEKGQTVTLRCDPISGHDNLYWYRRVMGKEIKFLLHFVKESKQDESGMPNNRFLAERTGGTYSTLKVQPAELEDSGVYFCASSQVIGGPLHFGNGTRLTVT.

The chain carries TRBV29-1 and TRBJ1-2; tentatively, D is TRBD1 (5 bases). CDR3 length equals 10 residues. V shed 7 bases and J shed 8 bases, with 11 bases lying between them. Germline V lookup: CDR1 SQVTM, CDR2 ANQGSEA. CDR3: CSAARDGYTF. CDR3 sequence (DNA): TGCAGCGCTGCCAGGGACGGCTACACCTTC.

In its sample, this clonotype was seen once. J is TRBJ1-1 and V is TRBV20-1; weak D call: TRBD1 (5 bases). V was pared by 5 bases and J by 10 bases, with 20 bases between. This CDR3 is 13 amino acids long. CDR1 and CDR2 (germline): DFQATT, SNEGSKA (reference sequence). The CDR3 is CSAPTGQDPSAFF. CDR3 bases: TGCAGTGCTCCGACGGGGCAGGACCCATCAGCTTTCTTT.

The rearrangement joins TRBV3-1 to TRBJ2-7, with 9 nucleotides matching TRBD2. The germline CDR1 and CDR2 sequences are LGHDT and YNNKEL (reference sequence). Unmatched junction bases numbered 10, after V lost 4 bases and J lost 3 bases. The CDR3 runs 16 residues. The DNA of the CDR3 is TGTGCCAGCAGCCCTAAAGGAGAGCGGGGGGACTACGAGCAGTACTTC. This translates into CASSPKGERGDYEQYF.

The rearrangement joins TRBV10-3 to TRBJ2-3, with no clear D. Trimming left V 2 bases short and J 0 bases short, with 9 bases between. Germline V CDR1 and CDR2: ENHRY, SYGVKD. The CDR3 consists of 15 residues. The CDR3 DNA reads as TGTGCCATCAGTGAGGGGGTTACTAGCACAGATACGCAGTATTTT. Translated, it gives CAISEGVTSTDTQYF.

This chain uses TRBV6-1 with TRBJ2-2; TRBD1 agrees at 9 bases. CDR1 is MNHNS and CDR2 is SASEGT in the germline V gene. The CDR3 runs 15 residues. The J segment lost 0 bases and the V segment lost 6 bases, leaving 2 bases of the junction unmatched. CDR3 loop: CASSWTGANTGELFF. In DNA form, the CDR3 reads TGTGCCAGCAGCTGGACAGGGGCGAACACCGGGGAGCTGTTTTTT.

The V and J genes are TRBV10-3 and TRBJ2-7; the D call may be TRBD1 or TRBD2 (5 bases each). The V end lost 8 bases, the J end lost 1 base, and 12 bases lay between the germline ends. The germline V gene encodes CDR1 ENHRY and CDR2 SYGVKD. The CDR3 contains 13 residues. The CDR3 sequence: CAIVGDGSYEQYF. DNA for the CDR3: TGTGCCATCGTAGGGGACGGATCCTACGAGCAGTACTTC.

The chain joins TRBV5-4 to TRBJ2-4, with unresolved D. Per the germline V gene, CDR1 is SGHNT and CDR2 is YYREEE (reference sequence). The CDR3 is made up of 11 amino acids. With 3 bases removed from V and 9 bases from J, the gap between germline ends came to 7 bases. In nucleotides, the CDR3 is TGTGCCAGCAGCTCCGACCGCATTCAGTACTTC. It specifies CASSSDRIQYF.

The chain employs TRBV30 and TRBJ2-6, with D unclear. Trimming removed 5 bases from V and 2 bases from J, with 4 bases in between. The CDR3 runs 12 residues. CDR1 is GTSNPN and CDR2 is SVGIG in the germline V gene (reference sequence). CDR3 sequence reads: CAWGAGANVLTF. The CDR3 coding sequence is TGTGCCTGGGGGGCTGGGGCCAACGTCCTGACTTTC. The variable domain in full, completed from reference TRBV30 and TRBJ2-6, reads SQTIHQWPATLVQPVGSPLSLECTVEGTSNPNLYWYRQAAGRGLQLLFYSVGIGQISSEVPQNLSASRPQDRQFILSSKKLLLSDSGFYLCAWGAGANVLTFGAGSRLTVL.

This clonotype turned up a few times. The chain has TRBV6-2 or TRBV6-3 and TRBJ2-5; 7 bases agree with TRBD1. From germline, CDR1 is MNHEY and CDR2 SVGEGT. The CDR3 loop spans 13 amino acids. After removal of 4 bases from V and 5 bases from J, the junction contained 4 bases not matched to a gene. CDR3 sequence reads: CASSLGGRETQYF. The CDR3 DNA reads TGTGCCAGCAGTTTAGGGGGCCGGGAGACCCAGTACTTC.

This clonotype has only a few counts. The chain joins TRBV29-1 to TRBJ2-5, with D uncertain. The V gene's germline CDR1 is SQVTM and CDR2 ANQGSEA. The CDR3 extends over 12 amino acids. Between the trimmed V and J ends, which lost 5 bases and 2 bases, there was a span of 9 bases. CDR3 protein: CSVSVEQETQYF. Written as DNA, the CDR3 is TGCAGCGTTTCAGTCGAACAAGAGACCCAGTACTTC.

This chain links TRBV10-3 with TRBJ2-1; TRBD2 agrees at 12 bases. CDR1 and CDR2 from the germline V gene are ENHRY and SYGVKD. This CDR3 is built from 15 residues. V was pared by 6 bases and J by 4 bases, with 4 bases of the junction left unmatched. CDR3 in amino acids: CAIRAGTSGYNEQFF. CDR3 nucleotide sequence: TGTGCCATCAGGGCCGGGACTAGCGGGTACAATGAGCAGTTCTTC.

The rearrangement links TRBV7-9 to TRBJ2-1, with 7 bases aligning to TRBD2. CDR1 and CDR2 (germline): SEHNR, FQNEAQ (reference sequence). This CDR3 spans 18 amino acids. J gave up 1 base and V 2 bases, and 11 bases lay outside the gene matches. The CDR3 DNA is TGTGCCAGCAGCTTATTATTCACCGGGGGGAGGTCCTACAATGAGCAGTTCTTC. Amino acid sequence: CASSLLFTGGRSYNEQFF.

This chain joins TRBV20-1 and TRBJ2-1; 11 nucleotides line up with TRBD2. This CDR3 is built from 13 residues. The J segment lost 12 bases and the V segment lost 5 bases, leaving 9 bases of the junction unmatched. Germline assignment: CDR1 DFQATT and CDR2 SNEGSKA (reference sequence). The CDR3, as DNA: TGCAGTGCTGTACTAACTAGCGGGAGTGTGCAGTTCTTC. Its translation: CSAVLTSGSVQFF.

This chain connects TRBV24-1 to TRBJ1-2; 7 bases agree with TRBD1. This CDR3 is 17 amino acids long. Germline CDR1 and CDR2: KGHDR and SFDVKD. Germline trimming cut 0 bases from V and 2 bases from J; bases unmatched to any gene: 8. DNA of the CDR3: TGTGCCACCAGTGATTTGGGAGGGGGCAGTCGCAACTATGGCTACACCTTC. This encodes CATSDLGGGSRNYGYTF.